This T cell receptor (beta chain) was captured in a study of T cell responses to AZD1222 COVID-19 vaccine. Study-level points and caveats: Spike-specific TCR breadth and depth rose after two AZD1222 doses. Donors were largely white British and mainly female; clonal diversity was possibly underestimated.

The CDR3 consists of 16 residues. Looked up from germline, CDR1 is LGHDT and CDR2 is YNNKEL (reference sequence). V lost 1 base to trimming and J lost 1 base, with 11 bases between them. Method: immunoSEQ multiplex PCR; TCRdb's copy keeps in-frame clones and lacks some. Among tens of thousands of clones, about 85% were seen once, and the ten largest hold around 5%. About this clone: Its antigen is undetermined.

Combined were second doses at about 4 or about 12 weeks. The source material was peripheral blood, sampled 28 days after the second AZD1222 dose. This clonotype was sampled from an adult who received the AZD1222 COVID-19 vaccine. The rearrangement joins TRBV3-1 (or the pseudogene TRBV3-2) to TRBJ1-5; the D gene is possibly TRBD1 (5 bases). CDR3: CASSQGGTGSNQPQHF. CDR3 bases: TGTGCCAGCAGCCAAGGGGGGACGGGGAGCAATCAGCCCCAGCATTTT.